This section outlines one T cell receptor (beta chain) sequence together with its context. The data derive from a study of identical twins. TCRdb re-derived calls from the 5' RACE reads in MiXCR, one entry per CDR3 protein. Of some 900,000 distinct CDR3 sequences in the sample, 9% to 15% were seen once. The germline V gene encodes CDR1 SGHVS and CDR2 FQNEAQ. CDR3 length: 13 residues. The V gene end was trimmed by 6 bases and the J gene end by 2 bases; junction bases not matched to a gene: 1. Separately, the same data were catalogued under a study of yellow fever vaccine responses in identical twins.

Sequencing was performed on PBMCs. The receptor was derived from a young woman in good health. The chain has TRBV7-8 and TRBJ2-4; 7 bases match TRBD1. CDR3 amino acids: CASRGGSKNIQYF. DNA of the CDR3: TGTGCCAGCAGAGGGGGCTCCAAAAACATTCAGTACTTC.